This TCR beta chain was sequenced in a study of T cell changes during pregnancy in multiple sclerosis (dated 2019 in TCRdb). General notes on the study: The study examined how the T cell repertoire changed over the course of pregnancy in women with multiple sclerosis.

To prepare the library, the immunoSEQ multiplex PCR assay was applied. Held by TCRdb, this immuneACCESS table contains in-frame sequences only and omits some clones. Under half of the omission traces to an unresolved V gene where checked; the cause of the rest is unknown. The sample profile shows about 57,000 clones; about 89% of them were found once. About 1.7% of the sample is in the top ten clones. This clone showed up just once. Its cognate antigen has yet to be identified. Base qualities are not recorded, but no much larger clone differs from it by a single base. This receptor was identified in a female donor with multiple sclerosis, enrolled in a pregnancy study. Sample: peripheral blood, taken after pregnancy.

The nucleotide sequence is TGTGCCAGCAGCGTAGGGGGATCAAGGGGTCTAAATGAAAAACTGTTTTTT. Its coded protein is CASSVGGSRGLNEKLFF. The chain links TRBV9 with TRBJ1-4, with TRBD1 perhaps the D gene, on 5 matching bases. Inclusive of the bounding cysteine and phenylalanine, the CDR3 is 17 residues long. Only the CDR3 DNA stays, 51 bases, in frame from base 1. For CDR1 and CDR2, the germline V gene lists SGDLS and YYNGEE. V is clipped by 0 bases and J by 5 bases, and the sequence between their germline boundaries is 17 bases long.